What follows is one T cell receptor (beta chain) and its context. This specimen comes from a study of cytomegalovirus exposure and HLA in healthy donors. The PCR contained 60 Vbeta and 13 Jbeta primers. Profiled with immunoSEQ multiplex PCR; TCRdb holds only in-frame clones, not every one. The table includes 110,000 or so clones, 74% detected once. CDR3 length equals 16 residues. Trimming took off 1 base at V and 5 bases at J, with 18 bases between the two ends. Germline V CDR1 and CDR2: GTSNPN, SVGIG (reference sequence). The specimen was PBMCs. The TCR originated in a woman aged 40 to 50 in good health and CMV-seropositive. J is TRBJ2-1 and V is TRBV30; D is possibly TRBD2 (5 bases). CDR3 in DNA: TGTGCCTGGAGTGCCTCCGGGTGGCGGGCCAACAATGAGCAGTTCTTC. It translates to CAWSASGWRANNEQFF. Full variable domain (missing parts from reference TRBV30 and TRBJ2-1): SQTIHQWPATLVQPVGSPLSLECTVEGTSNPNLYWYRQAAGRGLQLLFYSVGIGQISSEVPQNLSASRPQDRQFILSSKKLLLSDSGFYLCAWSASGWRANNEQFFGPGTRLTVL.